Described below is a single T cell receptor (beta chain) sequence and its context. The antigen is undetermined. The source of the sample is a study of OX40 agonist ivuxolimab in advanced cancers. Per the germline V gene, CDR1 is SGHTA and CDR2 is FQGNSA. V dropped 2 bases and J dropped 2; count of bases not matched to a gene: 3. The CDR3 length is 16 residues. Study findings and constraints: Some of the nonresponding patients also showed low levels of normalized T-cell clonal expansion.

TCRdb's copy holds only in-frame clones and misses some; the assay was immunoSEQ multiplex PCR. Here the sample spans tens of thousands of clones, around 83% being singletons. The TCR comes from an adult with an advanced solid tumor such as melanoma, head and neck, liver or kidney cancer. V is TRBV7-2 and J is TRBJ2-4; TRBD1 aligns across 10 bases. Sequences were derived from CD4+ or CD8+ T cells sorted from blood, sampled in a trial of the OX40 agonist ivuxolimab. This chain's CDR3 is CASSLRQGAPKNIQYF. The CDR3 coding sequence is TGTGCCAGCAGCTTACGACAGGGGGCACCCAAAAACATTCAGTACTTC.